The rows below give T cell receptor beta chains drawn from one sample of a study of blood T cell repertoires in COVID-19. Produced via immunoSEQ multiplex PCR; TCRdb's table is partial and in-frame only. The table records nearly 45,000 clones, approximately 80% of them present only once. Material: peripheral blood. Receptor source: a man aged 65 to 79 with acute or convalescent COVID-19. Both conserved end residues are part of each CDR3.

V gene,J gene,CDR3 protein
TRBV14,TRBJ1-1,CASSRPDRGHTEAFF
TRBV11-3,TRBJ1-1,CASSSSGRQDTEAFF
TRBV28,TRBJ2-3,CASSLRQGGRNTQYF
TRBV7-2,TRBJ2-3,CASSPNSGTVLGTQYF
TRBV29-1,TRBJ1-2,CSVLPTGGHGYTF
TRBV19,TRBJ2-5,CASRPDRVGTQYF
TRBV4-1,TRBJ2-3,CASSQGVWTREITDTQYF
TRBV4-2,TRBJ1-6,CASSHQTAGIPSSYNSPLHF
TRBV15,TRBJ2-5,CATSRAGGAEETQYF
TRBV6-2/TRBV6-3,TRBJ1-5,CASSLTHYASNQPQHF
TRBV6-2/TRBV6-3,TRBJ1-1,CASSGRDRGPNTEAFF
TRBV11-2,TRBJ1-1,CASSLTDSNTEAFF
TRBV19,TRBJ1-5,CASSPRTGHQPQHF
TRBV6-1,TRBJ1-6,CASSARQLSSYNSPLHF
TRBV19,TRBJ2-7,CASSKHRGSSYEQYF
TRBV25-1,TRBJ2-3,CASSERQEAFSDTQYF
TRBV2,TRBJ2-3,CASSESGVRLTDTQYF
TRBV6-5,TRBJ1-6,CASSYSHRGNSPLHF
TRBV6-5,TRBJ2-5,CASRLTGGRIETQYF
TRBV7-9,TRBJ1-1,CASSLGGGRTEAFF
TRBV5-1,TRBJ1-6,CASSPRDRSNSPLHF
TRBV6-6,TRBJ1-2,CASSPPSNYGYTF
TRBV6-5,TRBJ2-7,CASSYKDTYEQYF
TRBV6-1,TRBJ2-2,CASSATGGINGGELFF
TRBV4-3,TRBJ2-7,CASSQDIYYEQYF
TRBV3-1/TRBV3-2,TRBJ1-2,CASSQTGSGYTF
TRBV5-6,TRBJ1-4,CASSYGTGFEKLFF
TRBV24-1,TRBJ1-1,CATSDSGSLSMAMATEAFF
TRBV7-9,TRBJ1-1,CASSPGQGGNTEAFF
TRBV18,TRBJ2-7,CASSPGTRVQYF
TRBV19,TRBJ1-5,CASSTLGGTSGQPQHF
TRBV27,TRBJ1-4,CASSSTTNEKLFF
TRBV11-1,TRBJ1-1,CASSRGQGNTEAFF
TRBV7-9,TRBJ1-2,CASSRTGQGQGISPYTF
TRBV28,TRBJ1-5,CASTPFRDQPQHF
TRBV27,TRBJ1-1,CASSLHLTGRPTEAFF
TRBV11-3,TRBJ2-1,CASSLSGGGSNEQFF
TRBV4-3,TRBJ2-3,CASSPGTGTDTQYF
TRBV28,TRBJ2-7,CASSRVPYEQYF
TRBV18,TRBJ1-3,CASSPRIGNTIYF
TRBV7-2,TRBJ2-5,CASSLAPLAGRETQYF
TRBV7-9,TRBJ2-5,CASRYGRETQYF
TRBV30,TRBJ1-5,CAWSTGVSNQPQHF
TRBV7-2,TRBJ1-6,CASSRTGGSSYNSPLHF
TRBV6-5,TRBJ2-7,CASSRQGVDEQYF
TRBV3-1/TRBV3-2,TRBJ2-2,CASSQDPAGVNTGELFF
TRBV2,TRBJ2-3,CASSEARLAGGSTDTQYF
TRBV3-1/TRBV3-2,TRBJ1-6,CASSQERAGNSPLHF
TRBV6-2/TRBV6-3,TRBJ2-1,CASSYSRGFGSSYNEQFF